Listed here are 25 T cell receptor beta chains from one sample, sequenced in a study of blood T cell repertoires in COVID-19. Profiled with immunoSEQ multiplex PCR; TCRdb holds only in-frame clones, not every one. The table lists around 290,000 clones, under 90% of them singletons. The sample taken for sequencing was PBMCs or T cells enriched from blood (not recorded which). All receptors derive from a woman aged 40 to 50 who had recovered from COVID-19.

The chain carries TRBV5-1 and TRBJ1-1; D gene ambiguous. Germline V gene sequence: CDR1 SGHRS, CDR2 YFSETQ. Trimming removed 4 bases at V and 6 bases at J, with 10 bases between. This CDR3 has 12 amino acids. The chain's CDR3 is CASSATTAEAFF. The CDR3 region has the DNA TGCGCCAGCAGCGCTACCACGGCTGAAGCTTTCTTT.

This clone was counted only a few times. This sequence joins TRBV7-9 and TRBJ2-7; 12 nucleotides align to TRBD2. The CDR3 runs 15 residues. V lost 1 base and J lost 4; bases outside the gene matches: 2. Germline assignment: CDR1 SEHNR and CDR2 FQNEAQ (reference sequence). The chain's CDR3 is CASSLELAGGYEQYF. The CDR3 DNA is TGTGCCAGCAGCTTAGAACTAGCGGGAGGTTACGAGCAGTACTTC.

The rearrangement links TRBV30 to TRBJ1-2; D unresolved. CDR3 length: 13 amino acids. The germline gives CDR1 GTSNPN, CDR2 SVGIG (reference sequence). V was shortened by 3 bases and J by 2 bases, with 10 bases between the two germline ends. The CDR3 here is CAWRQPPNYGYTF. The CDR3 DNA sequence: TGTGCCTGGAGACAGCCCCCGAACTATGGCTACACCTTC.

The chain couples TRBV3-1 (or the pseudogene TRBV3-2) to TRBJ1-2; TRBD1 matches at 8 bases. J lost 4 bases, V lost 4 bases, and 8 bases had no gene match. The germline V gene has CDR1 LGHDT and CDR2 YNNKEL (reference sequence). The CDR3 has 15 residues. In DNA form, the CDR3 reads TGTGCCAGCAGCCCCGACAGGGGCGCCCCCTATGGCTACACCTTC. Its protein is CASSPDRGAPYGYTF.

The CDR3 reads CASSPGTRGVGEPQHF. The CDR3 DNA reads as TGTGCCAGTAGTCCCGGCACACGGGGGGTTGGGGAGCCCCAGCATTTT. The genes are TRBV19 and TRBJ1-5; tentatively, D is TRBD1 (5 bases). Trimming removed 5 bases from V and 8 bases from J, with 22 bases in between. This CDR3 contains 16 residues. Germline values: CDR1 LNHDA, CDR2 SQIVND (reference sequence).

A few counts support this clone. The V call is TRBV6-5, the J call TRBJ1-6; tentatively, D is TRBD1 (6 bases). This CDR3 has 14 amino acids. Trimming cost V 6 bases and J 14 bases, with 20 bases left between them. Germline V lookup: CDR1 MNHEY, CDR2 SVGAGI. CDR3 region: CASSKGTLALALHF. The DNA of the CDR3 is TGTGCCAGCAGCAAGGGGACATTAGCGTTGGCCCTCCACTTT.

V gene TRBV6-6 combines with J gene TRBJ2-3; D is perhaps TRBD2 (6 bases). The length of the CDR3 is 16 residues. Trimming took off 6 bases at V and 5 bases at J, with 21 bases between the two ends. Germline-derived CDR1 and CDR2 are MNHNY and SVGAGI (reference sequence). This CDR3 reads CASRDPARAGKDTQYF. In nucleotides, the CDR3 is TGTGCCAGCAGGGACCCCGCCCGCGCGGGGAAAGATACGCAGTATTTT.

The chain carries TRBV9 and TRBJ2-5; 12 bases map to TRBD2. This CDR3 contains 16 residues. CDR1 and CDR2 from the germline V gene are SGDLS and YYNGEE. The V segment lost 4 bases and the J segment 7 bases; nucleotides outside the gene matches: 11. CDR3 protein: CASSFRTSGIGGTQYF. CDR3 coding DNA: TGTGCCAGCAGCTTTCGGACTAGCGGGATAGGTGGGACCCAGTACTTC.

This chain uses TRBV16 with TRBJ2-5; 7 bases align to TRBD2. J lost 2 bases, V lost 2 bases, and 8 bases had no gene match. This CDR3 is 16 amino acids long. Germline V gene data show CDR1 as KGHSY and CDR2 as FQNENV. CDR3 residues: CASSQGSGDQQETQYF. The CDR3 coding sequence is TGTGCCAGCAGCCAAGGAAGCGGGGACCAACAAGAGACCCAGTACTTC.

The V call is TRBV19, the J call TRBJ1-4, with 10 bases that match TRBD1. V gave up 5 bases and J gave up 6 bases; unmatched junction bases: 12. The CDR3 is made up of 17 amino acids. Germline V gives CDR1 LNHDA, CDR2 SQIVND (reference sequence). The CDR3 spells CASSLHPGQGKDEKLFF. The CDR3 DNA follows: TGTGCCAGTAGTCTCCACCCGGGACAGGGGAAGGATGAAAAACTGTTTTTT.

This clone was seen a handful of times. The chain employs TRBV7-2 and TRBJ1-6, with 9 bases fitting TRBD1. The junction had 8 bases not matched to a gene; V was cut back by 5 bases and J by 6 bases. The germline V gene encodes CDR1 SGHTA and CDR2 FQGNSA. The CDR3 is 16 residues long. This CDR3 is CASSPQGTGFNSPLHF. The DNA of the CDR3 is TGTGCCAGCAGCCCACAAGGGACAGGGTTTAATTCACCCCTCCACTTT.

V usage is TRBV19 and J usage is TRBJ1-6, with D maybe TRBD1 (5 bases). The CDR3 has 12 residues. CDR1 is LNHDA and CDR2 is SQIVND in the germline V gene (reference sequence). Trimming stripped 2 bases from V and 9 bases from J, with 5 bases between. The CDR3 here is CASSIRGSPLHF. As DNA, the CDR3 is TGTGCCAGTAGTATAAGGGGTTCACCCCTCCACTTT. The variable domain in full, completed from reference TRBV19 and TRBJ1-6, reads DGGITQSPKYLFRKEGQNVTLSCEQNLNHDAMYWYRQDPGQGLRLIYYSQIVNDFQKGDIAEGYSVSREKKESFPLTVTSAQKNPTAFYLCASSIRGSPLHFGNGTRLTVT.

The V call is TRBV5-8, the J call TRBJ2-7, with 7 bases that match TRBD2. J gave up 5 bases and V 0 bases, and 8 bases lay outside the gene matches. CDR3 length equals 15 residues. CDR1 and CDR2 (germline): SGHTS, YDEGEE. The CDR3 nucleotides read TGTGCCAGCAGCTTGGACGGCGGGAGCCAGAACGAGCAGTACTTC. It is translated as CASSLDGGSQNEQYF.

The V gene is TRBV2, the J gene TRBJ1-3, with D possibly matching TRBD1 (6 bases). CDR3 length: 15 residues. The ends were cut back, 4 bases at V and 4 bases at J, with 14 bases in the middle. CDR1 and CDR2 (germline): SNHLY, FYNNEI. The CDR3 sequence: CASSARGGQGNTIYF. CDR3 DNA: TGTGCCAGCAGTGCCCGGGGGGGGCAGGGAAACACCATATATTTT. The complete variable domain, with remaining parts taken from reference TRBV2 and TRBJ1-3, reads EPEVTQTPSHQVTQMGQEVILRCVPISNHLYFYWYRQILGQKVEFLVSFYNNEISEKSEIFDDQFSVERPDGSNFTLKIRSTKLEDSAMYFCASSARGGQGNTIYFGEGSWLTVV.

The chain joins TRBV2 to TRBJ2-3; D unresolved. Germline loops: CDR1 SNHLY, CDR2 FYNNEI. V was cut by 4 bases and J by 3 bases, with 5 bases left in between. This CDR3 spans 12 amino acids. As DNA, the CDR3 is TGTGCCAGCAGTGTACTTACAGATACGCAGTATTTT. It specifies CASSVLTDTQYF.

Details on this clone: The junction and the germline gene differ at one end; a read error may be behind it. The rearrangement uses TRBV11-3 and TRBJ2-1; unclear D gene. The length of the CDR3 is 13 residues. The V gene's germline CDR1 is SGHNT and CDR2 YENEEA. CDR3 DNA: TGTGCCAGCAGCGATGACTCCTCCAATGAGCAGTTCTTC. The encoded protein is CASSDDSSNEQFF.

This clone was seen a single time. The rearrangement joins TRBV5-1 to TRBJ1-2, with 11 bases lining up with TRBD1. Per germline, CDR1 SGHRS and CDR2 YFSETQ. This CDR3 contains 15 residues. V was clipped by 2 bases and J by 4 bases; unmatched bases: 4. CDR3 coding DNA: TGCGCCAGCAGCTTAACCGGGACAGGGGGCTATGGCTACACCTTC. Residues: CASSLTGTGGYGYTF.

The chain recombines TRBV5-1 with TRBJ2-1; tentative D call: TRBD2 (6 bases). The V gene's germline CDR1 is SGHRS and CDR2 YFSETQ. This CDR3 region has 15 residues. Trimming stripped 4 bases from V and 1 base from J, with 12 bases between. CDR3 loop: CASSAGDSSYNEQFF. The CDR3 bases are TGCGCCAGCAGCGCCGGGGACTCTTCCTACAATGAGCAGTTCTTC.

The chain recombines TRBV6-5 with TRBJ2-7, with 7 bases that match TRBD1. This CDR3 has 14 amino acids. Trimming took 5 bases from V and 3 from J; bases not matched to a gene: 7. The V gene's germline CDR1 is MNHEY and CDR2 SVGAGI. The CDR3: CASSRGQSLYEQYF. Here the CDR3 DNA reads TGTGCCAGCAGTAGGGGACAGTCCCTCTACGAGCAGTACTTC.

The rearrangement links TRBV5-1 to TRBJ1-6; tentatively, D is TRBD1 (5 bases). V was pared by 1 base and J by 8 bases, with 19 bases between. Germline CDR1 is SGHRS and CDR2 is YFSETQ. The CDR3 spans 17 residues. CDR3 sequence (DNA): TGCGCCAGCAGCTTGCTCAGGGTTCCCGGTGGGGATTCACCCCTCCACTTT. As protein: CASSLLRVPGGDSPLHF.

This chain connects TRBV27 to TRBJ1-6; 12 nucleotides align to TRBD1. This CDR3 comprises 17 residues. V was clipped by 5 bases and J by 13 bases; unmatched bases: 15. Germline CDR1 reads MNHEY; CDR2 reads SMNVEV (reference sequence). The CDR3 spells CASSTQGQGALGWPLHF. DNA of the CDR3: TGTGCCAGCAGTACGCAGGGACAGGGGGCCCTGGGTTGGCCCCTCCACTTT.

CDR3 nucleotide sequence: TGCGCCAGCAGCTTGGCCTTGGGGCAGGGTGGAAACACCATATATTTT. Its translation is CASSLALGQGGNTIYF. This rearrangement joins TRBV5-1 to TRBJ1-3; maybe TRBD1 (5 bases). V lost 0 bases and J lost 3, with 13 bases in between. Germline V gene sequence: CDR1 SGHRS, CDR2 YFSETQ. This CDR3 comprises 16 residues.

This clone was seen a few times. This sequence joins TRBV3-1 (or the pseudogene TRBV3-2) and TRBJ1-3; 7 bases align to TRBD1. The CDR3 sequence is 14 residues long. J gave up 2 bases and V 4 bases, and 2 bases lay outside the gene matches. Germline-derived CDR1 and CDR2 are LGHDT and YNNKEL (reference sequence). The CDR3 bases are TGTGCCAGCAGCCTAGACAGGGCTGGAAACACCATATATTTT. It is translated as CASSLDRAGNTIYF.

The V gene is TRBV11-2, the J gene TRBJ1-6; TRBD1 is a possible D gene (6 bases). Germline loops: CDR1 SGHAT, CDR2 FQNNGV. The V gene lost 1 base and the J gene lost 6 bases, with 13 bases spanning the gap. The length of the CDR3 is 16 residues. The CDR3 region is CASSLGTGGFNSPLHF. The DNA of the CDR3 is TGTGCCAGCAGCTTAGGGACGGGGGGCTTTAATTCACCCCTCCACTTT.

The J gene is TRBJ1-2, the V gene TRBV19; no reliable D call. Germline V gene sequence: CDR1 LNHDA, CDR2 SQIVND (reference sequence). V was shortened by 8 bases and J by 7 bases, with 17 bases between the two germline ends. The CDR3 spans 13 residues. This chain's CDR3 is CASRRTDLFGYTF. For the CDR3, the DNA is TGTGCCAGTCGTCGGACGGACTTGTTTGGCTACACCTTC. The full variable domain, its missing parts supplied by reference TRBV19 and TRBJ1-2, is DGGITQSPKYLFRKEGQNVTLSCEQNLNHDAMYWYRQDPGQGLRLIYYSQIVNDFQKGDIAEGYSVSREKKESFPLTVTSAQKNPTAFYLCASRRTDLFGYTFGSGTRLTVV.